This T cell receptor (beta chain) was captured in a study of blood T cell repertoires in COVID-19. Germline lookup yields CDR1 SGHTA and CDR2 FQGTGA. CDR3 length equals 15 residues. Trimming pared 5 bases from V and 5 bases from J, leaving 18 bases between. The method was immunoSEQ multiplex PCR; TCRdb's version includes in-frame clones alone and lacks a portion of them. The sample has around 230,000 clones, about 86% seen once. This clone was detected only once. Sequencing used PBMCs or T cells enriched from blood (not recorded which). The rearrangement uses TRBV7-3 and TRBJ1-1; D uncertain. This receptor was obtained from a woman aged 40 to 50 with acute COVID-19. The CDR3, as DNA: TGTGCCAGCAGCACGACGACATTCCAGCGGACTGAAGCTTTCTTT. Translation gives CASSTTTFQRTEAFF.